Presented here are 23 T cell receptor beta chains from one specimen sequenced in a study of T cells in Graves' hyperthyroidism and ophthalmopathy. Amplified TCR beta CDR3 regions derived from RNA transcripts. The HTBI primer set served for first-round RT-PCR of the TCR CDR3. TCRdb ran MiXCR on the multiplex PCR reads and lists one entry per CDR3 protein. The sample consists of some 400,000 distinct CDR3 sequences, 15% to 20% of them appearing once. Material for sequencing was blood. The receptors shown here come from a woman in her late teens or twenties with Graves' hyperthyroidism.

This clonotype was observed at least ten times. The chain uses TRBV6-1 and TRBJ1-2, with 7 bases matching TRBD1. V trimming: 8 bases; J trimming: 1 base; junction bases outside the gene matches: 7. The CDR3 is 14 amino acids. Germline lookup yields CDR1 MNHNS and CDR2 SASEGT. CDR3 nucleotides: TGTGCCAGCCTGCGAGGGACAGTTAACTATGGCTACACCTTC. Amino acids: CASLRGTVNYGYTF.

This clonotype was detected once. The chain recombines TRBV28 with TRBJ1-2, with D possibly matching TRBD1 (6 bases). The CDR3 totals 14 residues. Per the germline V gene, CDR1 is MDHEN and CDR2 is SYDVKM. Trimming removed 6 bases from V and 14 bases from J, with 25 bases in between. The CDR3 loop is CASRTQGTLWLGTF. In DNA form, the CDR3 reads TGTGCCAGCAGAACACAGGGAACCCTATGGCTGGGAACCTTC.

The table lists this clonotype with many counts. This chain links TRBV29-1 with TRBJ1-1; 7 positions match TRBD1. The germline V gene has CDR1 SQVTM and CDR2 ANQGSEA. With V trimmed by 7 bases and J by 1 base, 9 bases remained unmatched. The CDR3 covers 14 residues. CDR3 coding DNA: TGCAGCGCGACGGGACAGAGACCGAACACTGAAGCTTTCTTT. This codes for CSATGQRPNTEAFF.

This clonotype was counted ten times or more. The chain carries TRBV6-5 and TRBJ2-6; the match to TRBD1 covers 10 bases. Germline CDR1 MNHEY, CDR2 SVGAGI. Trimming removed 11 bases from V and 0 bases from J; junction bases left unmatched: 4. CDR3 size: 15 residues. The CDR3 sequence is CAVDRGLSGANVLTF. CDR3 nucleotides: TGTGCCGTTGACAGGGGGCTCTCTGGGGCCAACGTCCTGACTTTC.

This clonotype was detected many times. The rearrangement links TRBV2 to TRBJ1-1; TRBD1 might be the D (5 bases). The CDR3 loop spans 10 amino acids. V was pared by 8 bases and J by 9 bases, with 10 bases between. The V gene's germline CDR1 is SNHLY and CDR2 FYNNEI. CDR3 region: CASWGRKAFF. CDR3 bases: TGTGCCAGCTGGGGACGAAAAGCTTTCTTT.

This clonotype showed up many times. This chain connects TRBV2 to TRBJ1-2; D gene unclear. V shed 3 bases and J shed 6 bases, with 11 bases lying between them. Germline CDR1 SNHLY, CDR2 FYNNEI. This CDR3 is 13 amino acids long. The CDR3 region is CASSEEGWNGYTF. The DNA for the CDR3 is TGTGCCAGCAGTGAGGAAGGGTGGAATGGCTACACCTTC.

A remark on this clonotype: A read error is possible here, since a much larger clone lies one base away. The V and J genes are TRBV7-2 and TRBJ2-5; TRBD2 agrees at 11 bases. The CDR3 is 13 residues long. CDR1 is SGHTA and CDR2 is FQGNSA in the germline V gene. DNA for the CDR3: TGTGGTACTAGCGGGGGACTCCAAGAGACCCAGTACTTC. This codes for CGTSGGLQETQYF.

This clonotype was observed at least ten times. The chain is built from TRBV18 and TRBJ2-7, with D perhaps TRBD1 (6 bases). Trimming removed 3 bases at V and 0 bases at J, with 12 bases between. CDR3 length: 15 amino acids. Per the germline V gene, CDR1 is KGHSH and CDR2 is LQKENI. The CDR3 protein is CASSPLGQSSYEQYF. Written as DNA, the CDR3 is TGTGCCAGCTCACCCCTTGGACAGAGCTCCTACGAGCAGTACTTC.

This clonotype was seen a few times. This could be a read error, since a much larger clone is one nucleotide away. The genes are TRBV11-2 and TRBJ1-1; D unresolved. This CDR3 comprises 14 residues. Germline V gene sequence: CDR1 SGHAT, CDR2 FQNNGV. The CDR3 sequence is CASSLGPLGTEACF. CDR3 DNA: TGTGCCAGCAGCTTAGGGCCGTTGGGCACTGAAGCTTGCTTT. Based on the CDR3 plus reference TRBV11-2 and TRBJ1-1, the full variable domain is EAGVAQSPRYKIIEKRQSVAFWCNPISGHATLYWYQQILGQGPKLLIQFQNNGVVDDSQLPKDRFSAERLKGVDSTLKIQPAKLEDSAVYLCASSLGPLGTEACFGQGTRLTVV.

This clonotype occurred many times. The chain employs TRBV12-3 or TRBV12-4 and TRBJ1-2, with D possibly matching TRBD1 (6 bases). The CDR3 is 12 amino acids. Trimming stripped 6 bases from V and 7 bases from J, with 12 bases between. Written as DNA, the CDR3 is TGTGCCAGCAGCGAGGGGGTTCTTGGCTACACCTTC. This sequence encodes CASSEGVLGYTF.

This clonotype was picked up many times. The genes are TRBV30 and TRBJ2-7, with TRBD2 matching 9 bases. V lost 3 bases, J lost 5 bases, and 5 bases stayed unmatched. The CDR3 has 13 amino acids. CDR1 is GTSNPN and CDR2 is SVGIG in the germline V gene (reference sequence). CDR3: CAWRASGVNEQYF. CDR3 sequence (DNA): TGTGCCTGGAGAGCTAGCGGGGTAAACGAGCAGTACTTC.

This clonotype was counted ten times or more. J is TRBJ2-7 and V is TRBV7-9; 7 bases are shared with TRBD1. J lost 4 bases, V lost 5 bases, and 14 bases had no gene match. Germline V gene data show CDR1 as SEHNR and CDR2 as FQNEAQ (reference sequence). CDR3 length: 16 amino acids. CDR3: CASSTTPGQLNYEQYF. CDR3 DNA: TGTGCCAGCAGCACCACTCCGGGACAGTTGAATTACGAGCAGTACTTC.

This clonotype was seen many times. The V and J genes are TRBV20-1 and TRBJ2-7; weak D call: TRBD2 (6 bases). Per germline, CDR1 DFQATT and CDR2 SNEGSKA (reference sequence). Trimming pared 3 bases from V and 2 bases from J, leaving 14 bases between. The CDR3 is 14 residues long. CDR3 in DNA: TGCAGTGCTAGGGAGAGCGGAGGGACCTACGAGCAGTACTTC. Translation: CSARESGGTYEQYF.

This clonotype occurred many times. The CDR3 region has the DNA TGCGCCAGCAAAAGGGGAGAGACCCAGTACTTC. It translates to CASKRGETQYF. This chain connects TRBV5-1 to TRBJ2-5; a possible D gene is TRBD1 (5 bases). The germline V and J ends were trimmed by 6 bases and 4 bases, with 7 bases remaining between them. CDR3 length: 11 amino acids. Germline V gives CDR1 SGHRS, CDR2 YFSETQ.

In this sample, this clonotype turned up many times. This rearrangement joins TRBV12-3 or TRBV12-4 to TRBJ2-7; perhaps TRBD1 as D (7 bases). V was pared by 3 bases and J by 0 bases, with 12 bases between. This CDR3 region has 15 residues. CDR3 in amino acids: CASSFGGDSSYEQYF. CDR3 bases: TGTGCCAGCAGTTTTGGCGGGGACAGCTCCTACGAGCAGTACTTC.

This clonotype showed up many times. The chain couples TRBV27 to TRBJ1-6, with a possible D match to TRBD1 (6 bases). Germline CDR1 and CDR2: MNHEY and SMNVEV (reference sequence). V shed 4 bases and J shed 7 bases, with 8 bases lying between them. The CDR3 covers 13 residues. DNA of the CDR3: TGTGCCAGCAGTTCGGACAGCAATTCACCCCTCCACTTT. Amino acid sequence: CASSSDSNSPLHF.

V usage is TRBV20-1 and J usage is TRBJ2-7; 9 nucleotides line up with TRBD1. There are 12 residues in the CDR3. The ends lost 6 bases at V and 4 bases at J; junction bases unmatched: 4. Germline V CDR1 and CDR2: DFQATT, SNEGSKA (reference sequence). In nucleotides, the CDR3 is TGCAGTGCCAACAGGGGGCTGTACGAGCAGTACTTC. It specifies CSANRGLYEQYF.

This clonotype has ten or more counts. This chain uses TRBV5-1 with TRBJ1-5; 7 bases fit TRBD1. The CDR3 sequence is 14 residues long. Trimming at V came to 4 bases and at J to 3 bases, leaving 4 bases not matched to a gene. The germline V gene encodes CDR1 SGHRS and CDR2 YFSETQ. This CDR3 reads CASSRDSNNQPQHF. For the CDR3, the DNA is TGCGCCAGCAGCCGGGACAGCAACAATCAGCCCCAGCATTTT.

Many counts were recorded for this clonotype. The chain uses TRBV18 and TRBJ1-2, with 8 bases identical to TRBD1. Germline-derived CDR1 and CDR2 are KGHSH and LQKENI. The CDR3 length is 15 residues. V lost 3 bases, J lost 2 bases, and 5 bases stayed unmatched. The CDR3 DNA is TGTGCCAGCTCACCGGACAGGGATCGGAACTATGGCTACACCTTC. This gives the protein CASSPDRDRNYGYTF.

Notes on this clonotype: A read error is possible here, since a much larger clone lies one base away. The chain combines TRBV7-9 with TRBJ1-5; D gene uncertain. The CDR3 totals 13 residues. In germline, CDR1 is SEHNR, CDR2 FQNEAQ (reference sequence). The CDR3 protein is CASSLGVQQPLHF. The DNA of the CDR3 is TGTGCCAGCAGCTTAGGGGTCCAACAGCCCCTGCATTTT.

This clonotype appeared many times. The chain links TRBV5-1 to TRBJ1-1; D is unclear. V lost 0 bases to trimming and J lost 4 bases, with 7 bases between them. Germline loops: CDR1 SGHRS, CDR2 YFSETQ. The CDR3 is 13 residues long. In DNA, the CDR3 is TGCGCCAGCAGCTTGGACCAGGTCACTGAAGCTTTCTTT. This encodes CASSLDQVTEAFF.

This clonotype was recorded at least ten times. The rearrangement links TRBV20-1 to TRBJ1-1, with D unresolved. This CDR3 has 12 residues. The germline CDR1 and CDR2 sequences are DFQATT and SNEGSKA (reference sequence). Trimming stripped 7 bases from V and 2 bases from J, with 11 bases between. CDR3 in amino acids: CSVRALNTEAFF. Written as DNA, the CDR3 is TGCAGTGTTAGGGCCCTAAACACTGAAGCTTTCTTT.

In its sample, this clonotype was seen many times. The V and J genes are TRBV2 and TRBJ1-2, with a possible D match to TRBD1 (5 bases). The CDR3 is 14 amino acids. The germline CDR1 and CDR2 sequences are SNHLY and FYNNEI. Trimming cost V 6 bases and J 3 bases, with 14 bases left between them. The CDR3 coding sequence is TGTGCCAGCAGCGACAGTACTGAAGACTATGGCTACACCTTC. This encodes CASSDSTEDYGYTF.